The 4 T cell receptor beta chains below were found in one sample sequenced in a study of blood T cell repertoires in COVID-19. Assay used: immunoSEQ multiplex PCR; TCRdb lists only in-frame clones, some missing. The table lists about 190,000 clones, roughly 84% of them singletons, with 20% in the top ten. Material for sequencing was peripheral blood. These receptors originate from a human donor in a cohort sampled during active COVID-19.

V usage is TRBV5-1 and J usage is TRBJ1-2; 10 bases match TRBD1. V was clipped by 4 bases and J by 0 bases; unmatched bases: 6. The germline V gene encodes CDR1 SGHRS and CDR2 YFSETQ. CDR3 length equals 16 residues. In DNA, the CDR3 is TGCGCCAGCAGCACCGGGACAGGGGAAGCTAACTATGGCTACACCTTC. As protein: CASSTGTGEANYGYTF.

CDR3 protein: CASSAGQSQETQYF. As DNA, the CDR3 is TGTGCCAGCAGCGCGGGACAGTCCCAAGAGACCCAGTACTTC. The chain recombines TRBV5-8 with TRBJ2-5; tentatively, D is TRBD1 (7 bases). The CDR3 runs 14 residues. Trimming shortened V by 4 bases and J by 1 base, and 11 bases separated the two germline ends. Germline V gene data show CDR1 as SGHTS and CDR2 as YDEGEE. Full variable domain (outside the CDR3, taken from reference TRBV5-8 and TRBJ2-5): EAGVTQSPTHLIKTRGQQATLRCSPISGHTSVYWYQQALGLGLQFLLWYDEGEERNRGNFPPRFSGRQFPNYSSELNVNALELEDSALYLCASSAGQSQETQYFGPGTRLLVL.

The V and J genes are TRBV5-1 and TRBJ1-6, with D tentatively TRBD1 (5 bases). Germline assignment: CDR1 SGHRS and CDR2 YFSETQ. V was pared by 4 bases and J by 7 bases, with 12 bases between. The CDR3 is 14 residues long. The CDR3 loop reads CASSRDRMNSPLHF. The CDR3 DNA is TGCGCCAGCAGCCGTGACAGAATGAATTCACCCCTCCACTTT.

This clone was seen just once. The chain combines TRBV2 with TRBJ1-1, with D possibly matching TRBD1 (6 bases). The length of the CDR3 is 13 residues. Trimming removed 9 bases at V and 5 bases at J, with 16 bases between. CDR1 and CDR2 from the germline V gene are SNHLY and FYNNEI. This chain's CDR3 is CARLQGVRTEAFF. The CDR3 DNA reads TGTGCCAGATTACAGGGCGTTCGGACTGAAGCTTTCTTT. Combining the CDR3 with reference TRBV2 and TRBJ1-1 gives the whole variable domain EPEVTQTPSHQVTQMGQEVILRCVPISNHLYFYWYRQILGQKVEFLVSFYNNEISEKSEIFDDQFSVERPDGSNFTLKIRSTKLEDSAMYFCARLQGVRTEAFFGQGTRLTVV.